This T cell receptor beta chain was sequenced during a study of CD8 T cells in ankylosing spondylitis. Via MiXCR, TCRdb re-called the 5' RACE reads, giving one row per CDR3 protein. The sample has fewer than 200,000 distinct CDR3 sequences, roughly 18% seen once. The source material was blood, either unsorted or a sorted T cell fraction (not recorded which). This TCR came from a male donor between 10 and 30 years old with ankylosing spondylitis or in good health (not recorded which).

CDR3 amino acids: CASSDFNEQFF. Here the CDR3 DNA reads TGTGCCAGCAGTGACTTCAATGAGCAGTTCTTC. This sequence joins TRBV6-4 and TRBJ2-1; D is unresolved. Trimming removed 1 base from V and 6 bases from J, with 1 base in between. The CDR3 covers 11 residues. Germline CDR1 and CDR2: MRHNA and SNTAGT.